The T cell receptor beta chain described here comes from a study of blood T cells in healthy people across ages. Study findings and constraints: A roughly linear age-dependent decrease characterized TCR beta diversity per million T cells.

The CDR3 runs 18 residues. Losses at the gene ends were 3 bases for V and 3 bases for J; bases not matched to a gene: 10. The germline gives CDR1 SGHDT, CDR2 YYEEEE. Together with a sample-barcoded 5' primer, a J-beta primer mix was included in a second PCR lasting about 7 to 11 cycles. From the 5' RACE reads, TCRdb called clonotypes with MiXCR, one entry per CDR3 protein. The table includes about 1.4 million distinct CDR3 sequences, approximately 59% detected once. Details on this clonotype: The target antigen is unknown.

Extraction of total RNA produced a minimum of 5.5 micrograms from each sample. Sequenced: blood. This chain connects TRBV5-6 to TRBJ2-1, with 12 bases matching TRBD2. The receptor was isolated from a man between 18 and 35 years old in good health. The CDR3 bases are TGTGCCAGCAGCTCCCCGACCCGGACTAGCGGGGTCTACAATGAGCAGTTCTTC. Translation gives CASSSPTRTSGVYNEQFF.